The 10 T cell receptor beta chains reported below all come from one sample, sequenced in a study of response to subunit inactivated influenza vaccine. TCRdb called the RT-PCR reads again in MiXCR, with one record for every CDR3 protein. Of about 530,000 distinct CDR3 sequences detected, under 15% appear once; the ten largest clones hold around 13%. The specimen was PBMCs from blood, collected more than 35 days after vaccination. The receptors were sampled from a man aged 45-65 years who received an inactivated influenza vaccine.

This clonotype was counted only a few times. The chain combines TRBV11-3 with TRBJ2-1, with 10 bases identical to TRBD2. Germline assignment: CDR1 SGHNT and CDR2 YENEEA. This CDR3 spans 16 amino acids. Trimming took 5 bases from V and 3 from J; bases not matched to a gene: 7. The CDR3 DNA sequence: TGTGCCAGCAGCCCGCGGACTAGCGGAGGCTACAATGAGCAGTTCTTC. Translating it yields CASSPRTSGGYNEQFF.

CDR3 sequence: CSARDIGQGSYNEQFF. The CDR3, as DNA: TGCAGTGCTAGAGATATAGGACAGGGTTCCTACAATGAGCAGTTCTTC. The genes are TRBV20-1 and TRBJ2-1, with 8 bases identical to TRBD1. V shed 0 bases and J 1 base; nucleotides not matched to a gene: 5. Germline CDR1 is DFQATT and CDR2 is SNEGSKA (reference sequence). The CDR3 totals 16 residues.

The sample holds a few counts of this clonotype. DNA for the CDR3: TGTGCCAGCAGCGAACCCGGCCAGGGCAGGGAAAAACTGTTTTTT. It specifies CASSEPGQGREKLFF. The chain recombines TRBV4-2 with TRBJ1-4; a weak D match, TRBD1 (5 bases). V dropped 5 bases and J dropped 8 bases, with 18 bases sitting between them. The CDR3 contains 15 residues. Germline CDR1 is LGHNA and CDR2 is YNFKEQ.

This chain links TRBV5-1 with TRBJ2-7; possible D gene TRBD2, 7 bases. The CDR3 loop spans 15 amino acids. CDR1 SGHRS and CDR2 YFSETQ come from the germline V gene. V lost 0 bases, J lost 2 bases, and 12 bases lay in between. The DNA of the CDR3 is TGCGCCAGCAGCTTGGTGGGGGGGCTAACCTACGAGCAGTACTTC. Translating it yields CASSLVGGLTYEQYF. Complete variable domain (other parts from reference TRBV5-1 and TRBJ2-7): KAGVTQTPRYLIKTRGQQVTLSCSPISGHRSVSWYQQTPGQGLQFLFEYFSETQRNKGNFPGRFSGRQFSNSRSEMNVSTLELGDSALYLCASSLVGGLTYEQYFGPGTRLTVT.

The chain employs TRBV7-6 and TRBJ2-3, with TRBD2 matching 11 bases. Germline CDR1 is SGHVS and CDR2 is FNYEAQ. V shed 5 bases, J shed 0 bases, and the junction held 7 bases outside the gene matches. The CDR3 loop spans 17 amino acids. The CDR3 DNA follows: TGTGCCAGCAGCCCTAGCGGGGGGTCCGCTAGCACAGATACGCAGTATTTT. This sequence encodes CASSPSGGSASTDTQYF.

This clonotype was detected many times. This chain joins TRBV12-3 or TRBV12-4 and TRBJ1-1; tentatively, D is TRBD1 (5 bases). CDR3 length equals 13 residues. V shed 8 bases and J shed 6 bases, with 16 bases lying between them. The CDR3 here is CASGYRGSAEAFF. DNA for the CDR3: TGTGCCAGCGGATACCGGGGGAGCGCTGAAGCTTTCTTT.

This chain connects TRBV5-8 to TRBJ2-2; a weak D match, TRBD1 (5 bases). CDR1 is SGHTS and CDR2 is YDEGEE in the germline V gene. The ends were cut back, 4 bases at V and 7 bases at J, with 11 bases in the middle. The CDR3 sequence is 13 residues long. For the CDR3, the DNA is TGTGCCAGCAGCCCCTATACAGGCGGGGAGCTGTTTTTT. It specifies CASSPYTGGELFF.

This clonotype was counted a few times. J is TRBJ2-3 and V is TRBV20-1, with 10 bases identical to TRBD2. Per germline, CDR1 DFQATT and CDR2 SNEGSKA (reference sequence). This CDR3 region has 14 residues. J was trimmed by 2 bases and V by 5 bases; bases with no gene match: 4. The CDR3 sequence is CSAQSGRVTDTQYF. CDR3 in DNA: TGCAGTGCTCAAAGCGGGAGGGTCACAGATACGCAGTATTTT.

V gene TRBV10-3 combines with J gene TRBJ2-7; TRBD2 matches at 7 bases. Unmatched junction bases numbered 15, after V lost 10 bases and J lost 3 bases. Germline V gene lookup returns CDR1 ENHRY and CDR2 SYGVKD. CDR3 size: 15 residues. In DNA, the CDR3 is TGTGCCAGCAAGACAACTAGCGCAAGTTACTACGAGCAGTACTTC. This encodes CASKTTSASYYEQYF.

This clonotype was seen a few times. The chain recombines TRBV27 with TRBJ2-7, with D unresolved. Per germline, CDR1 MNHEY and CDR2 SMNVEV (reference sequence). Trimming took off 6 bases at V and 6 bases at J, with 9 bases between the two ends. The CDR3 extends over 11 amino acids. This CDR3 is CASRQSTEQYF. The CDR3 nucleotides are TGTGCCAGCAGGCAAAGTACCGAGCAGTACTTC.